These 22 T cell receptor delta chains were all obtained from the same sample, sequenced in a study of gamma-delta T cells after stem cell transplantation. TCRdb re-called the RT-PCR reads with CATT. This table has about 1,800 delta-chain clones, 5.5% to 8% appearing once. The sample taken for sequencing was gamma-delta T cells. The origin of the receptors is a human donor. It is not recorded whose cells these are; they may come from a transplant donor.

This clone was counted only a few times. V gene TRDV2 combines with J gene TRDJ1, with 8 bases matching TRDD3. V shed 2 bases and J 4 bases; nucleotides not matched to a gene: 17. Germline CDR1 is GEAIGNYY and CDR2 is EKD. This CDR3 comprises 18 residues. The CDR3 reads CACDMVVRGIIGNDKLIF. In DNA, the CDR3 is TGTGCCTGTGACATGGTCGTCCGGGGGATAATCGGGAACGATAAACTCATCTTT.

This clone has a handful of counts. Being one base from a much bigger clone, this may be a read error. The V call is TRDV2, the J call TRDJ1, with 7 bases aligning to TRDD3. CDR1 is GEAIGNYY and CDR2 is EKD in the germline V gene. The V segment lost 5 bases and the J segment 1 base; nucleotides outside the gene matches: 6. The CDR3 loop spans 14 amino acids. The CDR3: CACVSLGTTDKLIF. CDR3 nucleotide sequence: TGTGCCTGTGTCTCACTGGGGACCACCGATAAACTCATCTTT.

This clone was counted a few times. The TCRdb protein, from a much larger clone, departs from this DNA's translation at residue 4, likely by read error; the protein shown derives from the DNA. Other DNA sequences within the sample encode an identical CDR3. The chain employs TRDV2 and TRDJ1, with 8 bases identical to TRDD3. Germline CDR1 is GEAIGNYY and CDR2 is EKD. The length of the CDR3 is 18 residues. Unmatched junction bases numbered 16, after V lost 5 bases and J lost 0 bases. The CDR3 sequence: CACGSLLGGNKYTDKLIF. The DNA of the CDR3 is TGTGCCTGTGGCTCCTTACTGGGGGGAAATAAGTACACCGATAAACTCATCTTT.

This clone is medium-sized within its sample. The chain combines TRDV2 with TRDJ3; possibly TRDD3 for D (5 bases). The CDR3 spans 21 residues. The germline V and J ends were trimmed by 0 bases and 0 bases, with 20 bases remaining between them. The germline gives CDR1 GEAIGNYY, CDR2 EKD. The CDR3 region is CACDTVGRGLQSSWDTRQMFF. The CDR3 DNA is TGTGCCTGTGACACCGTGGGAAGGGGACTCCAGAGCTCCTGGGACACCCGACAGATGTTTTTC.

In this sample, this clone turned up a few times. V gene TRDV2 combines with J gene TRDJ3, with 8 bases identical to TRDD3. V was clipped by 1 base and J by 0 bases; unmatched bases: 7. The CDR3 has 19 amino acids. Germline V gene sequence: CDR1 GEAIGNYY, CDR2 EKD. The CDR3 protein is CACDTLTGGSSWDTRQMFF. DNA of the CDR3: TGTGCCTGTGACACTCTAACTGGGGGCAGCTCCTGGGACACCCGACAGATGTTTTTC.

This clone was observed a handful of times. This may come from a read error, since a much larger clone is one base off. The chain couples TRDV2 to TRDJ1; 7 nucleotides align to TRDD3. This CDR3 comprises 17 residues. Germline CDR1 is GEAIGNYY and CDR2 is EKD. Losses at the gene ends were 3 bases for V and 0 bases for J; bases not matched to a gene: 12. Written as DNA, the CDR3 is TGTGCCTGTGACGCGGTTGGTGGGGGACCCTACACCGATAAACTCATCTTT. Protein sequence: CACDAVGGGPYTDKLIF.

A remark on this clone: This may be a read error: a much more frequent sequence differs by one nucleotide. Other nucleotide sequences from this sample produce the same CDR3. The CDR3: CACDILTGGYANTDKLIF. CDR3 DNA sequence: TGTGCCTGTGACATACTTACTGGGGGATACGCGAACACCGATAAACTCATCTTC. The chain uses TRDV2 and TRDJ1; TRDD3 matches 13 bases. From germline, CDR1 is GEAIGNYY and CDR2 EKD. The CDR3 has 18 amino acids.

In this sample, this clone turned up a few times. This DNA translates differently at residue 8 from the TCRdb protein, which is that of a much larger clone; a read error is likely, and the protein shown is the DNA's own translation. The V and J genes are TRDV2 and TRDJ1; TRDD3 aligns across 8 bases. The CDR3 covers 15 residues. V trimming: 3 bases; J trimming: 2 bases; junction bases outside the gene matches: 7. From germline, CDR1 is GEAIGNYY and CDR2 EKD. This chain's CDR3 is CACDLLGANTDKLIF. Written as DNA, the CDR3 is TGTGCCTGTGACTTACTGGGGGCTAATACCGATAAACTCATCTTT.

This clone was counted between two and nine times. A much larger clone is a single base away; this may be a read error. This sample also contains other DNA sequences that code for the same CDR3. In nucleotides, the CDR3 is TGCGCCTGTGAGGGGATACGCGAGTCCGATAAACTCATCTTT. It translates to CACEGIRESDKLIF. The rearrangement joins TRDV2 to TRDJ1; TRDD3 matches 9 bases. Germline lookup yields CDR1 GEAIGNYY and CDR2 EKD. The CDR3 is 14 residues long.

By share, this clone ranks as medium-sized. Additional DNA sequences in this sample encode the identical CDR3. The rearrangement links TRDV2 to TRDJ1, with 7 nucleotides matching TRDD3. The CDR3 loop spans 14 amino acids. The germline gives CDR1 GEAIGNYY, CDR2 EKD. The J segment lost 0 bases and the V segment lost 3 bases, leaving 3 bases of the junction unmatched. DNA of the CDR3: TGTGCCTGTGACGGACTGGGGTACACCGATAAACTCATCTTT. The encoded protein is CACDGLGYTDKLIF.

In this sample, this clone turned up a few times. The protein in TCRdb stems from a much larger clone and differs at residue 3 from this DNA's translation, likely a read error; here the protein is translated from the DNA. The V gene is TRDV2, the J gene TRDJ1, with 11 bases identical to TRDD3. Germline V gene data show CDR1 as GEAIGNYY and CDR2 as EKD. The CDR3 extends over 15 amino acids. The CDR3 loop is CAGDPLGDKADKLIF. DNA for the CDR3: TGTGCCGGTGACCCACTGGGGGATAAGGCCGATAAACTCATCTTT.

Worth noting for this clone: TCRdb records a much larger clone's protein for this DNA, with a difference at residue 5 that likely arises from a read error; the protein given is the translation of the DNA. The chain joins TRDV2 to TRDJ1; 7 positions match TRDD3. The V gene's germline CDR1 is GEAIGNYY and CDR2 EKD. After removal of 3 bases from V and 1 base from J, the junction contained 10 bases not matched to a gene. The CDR3 has 16 residues. The DNA for the CDR3 is TGTGCCTGTGACGCCGTTGGGGGACTGATCACCGATAAACTCATCTTT. Its protein is CACDAVGGLITDKLIF.

This clone was recorded a few times. The rearrangement joins TRDV2 to TRDJ1; 10 nucleotides agree with TRDD3. The V gene end was trimmed by 2 bases and the J gene end by 2 bases; junction bases not matched to a gene: 4. This CDR3 has 15 residues. Germline V gives CDR1 GEAIGNYY, CDR2 EKD. The CDR3 DNA reads as TGTGCCTGTGACAGAGTACTGGGGGATACCGATAAACTCATCTTT. Amino acid sequence: CACDRVLGDTDKLIF.

The chain carries TRDV2 and TRDJ1; 13 positions agree with TRDD3. CDR3 size: 17 residues. CDR1 and CDR2 (germline): GEAIGNYY, EKD. With 3 bases clipped from V and 3 bases from J, the junction kept 9 bases outside the gene matches. CDR3 coding DNA: TGTGCCTGTGACGCGTTACTGGGGGATACGCGGGCCGATAAACTCATCTTT. Amino acid sequence: CACDALLGDTRADKLIF.

The table lists this clone with a few counts. This DNA's translation differs at residue 8 from TCRdb's protein, which comes from a much larger clone; a read error is likely, and the protein shown is translated from the DNA. The V gene is TRDV2, the J gene TRDJ1, with 8 bases identical to TRDD3. CDR3 length: 14 amino acids. V dropped 4 bases and J dropped 1; count of bases not matched to a gene: 4. Germline V CDR1 and CDR2: GEAIGNYY, EKD. In DNA, the CDR3 is TGTGCCTGTGAACCACTGGGGGCCACCGATAAACTCATCTTT. Translation gives CACEPLGATDKLIF.

This clone has a handful of counts. A read error likely explains why the TCRdb protein, taken from a much larger clone, differs from this DNA's translation at residue 13; the protein shown is translated from the DNA. The V call is TRDV2, the J call TRDJ3, with 11 bases that match TRDD3. Germline CDR1 and CDR2: GEAIGNYY and EKD. The CDR3 sequence is 20 residues long. CDR3 region: CACDTGWGIRHSCDTRQMFF. The CDR3 DNA follows: TGTGCCTGTGACACCGGATGGGGGATACGCCACTCCTGTGACACCCGACAGATGTTTTTC.

This clone was picked up a small number of times. A much larger clone lies a single base off, so this may be a read error. Other DNA sequences in the same sample also yield this CDR3. The gene calls are TRDV2 and TRDJ1, with D possibly TRDD3 on 6 matching bases. CDR1 GEAIGNYY and CDR2 EKD come from the germline V gene. CDR3 length equals 16 residues. The CDR3 loop reads CACDTVGGSYTDKLIF. DNA of the CDR3: TGTGCCTGTGACACCGTGGGGGGGTCGTACACTGATAAACTCATCTTT.

Of note for this clone: A far larger clone differs by one base, so this is likely a read error. The identical CDR3 is also encoded by other nucleotide sequences in the sample. The chain combines TRDV2 with TRDJ1, with 7 bases fitting TRDD3. The CDR3 spans 18 residues. Germline CDR1 GEAIGNYY, CDR2 EKD. Trimming at V came to 0 bases and at J to 0 bases, leaving 12 bases not matched to a gene. The CDR3 sequence: CACDTVTLLGINTDKLIF. In nucleotides, the CDR3 is TGTGCCTGTGACACCGTAACCCTACTGGGGATTAACACCGATAAACTCATCTTT.

This clone was detected a few times. A far larger clone is off by one base, so a read error is likely. V is TRDV2 and J is TRDJ1, with 8 bases fitting TRDD3. Losses at the gene ends were 0 bases for V and 1 base for J; bases not matched to a gene: 6. From germline, CDR1 is GEAIGNYY and CDR2 EKD. The CDR3 loop spans 16 amino acids. The CDR3 nucleotides are TGTGCCTGTGACACCCTGGGGGACTATAGCACCGATAAACTCATCTTT. Encoded protein: CACDTLGDYSTDKLIF.

Regarding this clone: A much more abundant neighbour one base away suggests this may be a read error. The chain recombines TRDV2 with TRDJ1, with D perhaps TRDD3 (5 bases). Germline V CDR1 and CDR2: GEAIGNYY, EKD. The CDR3 loop spans 17 amino acids. V lost 1 base, J lost 3 bases, and 20 bases lay in between. The CDR3 reads CACDTLRGPGASDKLIF. In DNA, the CDR3 is TGTGCCTGTGACACGCTGAGGGGACCCGGAGCTTCCGATAAACTCATCTTT.

By share of the sample, this clone is medium-sized. The CDR3 region has the DNA TGTGCCTGTGACAAAATTCCTACCGGGGAGGCGGGACACACCGATAAACTCATCTTT. This codes for CACDKIPTGEAGHTDKLIF. This chain connects TRDV2 to TRDJ1; 7 bases agree with TRDD2. J lost 0 bases, V lost 2 bases, and 17 bases had no gene match. The CDR3 contains 19 residues. Germline CDR1 reads GEAIGNYY; CDR2 reads EKD.

This clone was picked up a small number of times. A much more abundant neighbour one base away suggests this may be a read error. This sequence joins TRDV2 and TRDJ1, with TRDD3 matching over 7 bases. CDR1 and CDR2 (germline): GEAIGNYY, EKD. Unmatched junction bases numbered 6, after V lost 2 bases and J lost 4 bases. The CDR3 extends over 14 amino acids. The CDR3 sequence is CACDRLGASDKLIF. The DNA for the CDR3 is TGTGCCTGTGACAGGCTGGGGGCTAGCGATAAACTCATCTTT.